The 22 T cell receptor beta chains reported below all come from one sample, sequenced in a study of tumor-infiltrating lymphocytes in localized non-small cell lung cancer. The repertoire was sequenced with immunoSEQ multiplex PCR; TCRdb's copy has only in-frame clones and lacks some. The table lists roughly 10,000 clones, roughly 79% of them singletons. The sample comprised uninvolved lung tissue not adjacent to the tumor. The source of these receptors is a human donor with non-small cell lung cancer.

Only a few counts were recorded for this clone. The CDR3 reads CASSLPRVMDEQFF. CDR3 nucleotides: TGTGCCAGCAGCCTTCCTAGGGTGATGGATGAGCAGTTCTTC. The genes are TRBV5-6 and TRBJ2-1; D remains unclear. Germline CDR1 and CDR2: SGHDT and YYEEEE. The CDR3 is 14 amino acids. The V gene lost 4 bases and the J gene lost 8 bases, with 16 bases spanning the gap.

This sequence joins TRBV19 and TRBJ2-3, with 8 bases aligning to TRBD2. Germline assignment: CDR1 LNHDA and CDR2 SQIVND (reference sequence). Trimming removed 1 base from V and 6 bases from J; junction bases left unmatched: 9. This CDR3 has 16 amino acids. Here the CDR3 DNA reads TGTGCCAGTAGTATAGTTGGAGCGGGAGTGACGGATACGCAGTATTTT. This encodes CASSIVGAGVTDTQYF.

Written as DNA, the CDR3 is TGTGCCAGCAGTGACGGGAATAGCAATCAGCCCCAGCATTTT. The encoded protein is CASSDGNSNQPQHF. The rearrangement links TRBV2 to TRBJ1-5; D unresolved. The ends were cut back, 3 bases at V and 0 bases at J, with 6 bases in the middle. CDR1 and CDR2 from the germline V gene are SNHLY and FYNNEI. The CDR3 spans 14 residues.

A single count supports this clone. The rearrangement links TRBV27 to TRBJ2-7; maybe TRBD2 (5 bases). Germline-derived CDR1 and CDR2 are MNHEY and SMNVEV (reference sequence). This CDR3 has 12 amino acids. V dropped 4 bases and J dropped 6 bases, with 10 bases sitting between them. The CDR3 DNA is TGTGCCAGCAGTTACTCGAGCGGCGAGCAGTACTTC. Amino acids: CASSYSSGEQYF.

The rearrangement uses TRBV7-2 and TRBJ2-5, with no clear D. Trimming stripped 3 bases from V and 7 bases from J, with 9 bases between. The CDR3 covers 12 residues. The germline V gene encodes CDR1 SGHTA and CDR2 FQGNSA. For the CDR3, the DNA is TGTGCCAGCAGCTTTTCGACGGGGACCCAGTACTTC. Its translation is CASSFSTGTQYF.

The rearrangement links TRBV4-1 to TRBJ2-5; 15 bases are shared with TRBD2. Germline V gives CDR1 MGHRA, CDR2 YSYEKL. V lost 3 bases, J lost 5 bases, and 13 bases stayed unmatched. The CDR3 length is 19 residues. The chain's CDR3 is CASSHPGLAGGAKRETQYF. The CDR3 DNA is TGCGCCAGCAGCCACCCGGGACTAGCGGGAGGAGCGAAACGGGAGACCCAGTACTTC.

This rearrangement joins TRBV5-8 to TRBJ1-2, with TRBD1 as a possible D gene (6 bases). This CDR3 contains 13 residues. Germline V gene sequence: CDR1 SGHTS, CDR2 YDEGEE. With 6 bases removed from V and 4 bases from J, the gap between germline ends came to 13 bases. This CDR3 is CASTVRGAYGYTF. CDR3 bases: TGTGCCAGCACCGTTCGGGGGGCCTATGGCTACACCTTC.

This rearrangement joins TRBV28 to TRBJ2-2, with 7 nucleotides matching TRBD1. This CDR3 has 14 residues. V dropped 8 bases and J dropped 1; count of bases not matched to a gene: 4. Germline CDR1 reads MDHEN; CDR2 reads SYDVKM. DNA for the CDR3: TGTGCCAGCTATAGGGGGCGGAACACCGGGGAGCTGTTTTTT. Translated: CASYRGRNTGELFF.

This clone was recorded a few times. This rearrangement joins TRBV28 to TRBJ1-1; TRBD1 agrees at 8 bases. The germline V gene has CDR1 MDHEN and CDR2 SYDVKM. This CDR3 has 16 amino acids. The junction had 7 bases not matched to a gene; V was cut back by 3 bases and J by 1 base. CDR3 in amino acids: CASSLVDRGGNTEAFF. For the CDR3, the DNA is TGTGCCAGCAGTTTGGTCGACAGGGGAGGGAACACTGAAGCTTTCTTT.

This clone was recorded once. J is TRBJ2-7 and V is TRBV29-1; TRBD1 might be the D (6 bases). V dropped 4 bases and J dropped 0 bases, with 7 bases sitting between them. CDR3 length equals 12 residues. Germline values: CDR1 SQVTM, CDR2 ANQGSEA. CDR3 DNA sequence: TGCAGCGTTGGGACAGACTCCTACGAGCAGTACTTC. Its translation: CSVGTDSYEQYF.

The chain uses TRBV9 and TRBJ2-2, with D possibly being TRBD2 (6 bases). The CDR3 runs 16 residues. The V end lost 1 base, the J end lost 2 bases, and 12 bases lay between the germline ends. Germline CDR1 and CDR2: SGDLS and YYNGEE. CDR3 coding DNA: TGTGCCAGCAGCGTAACCGCGGGGTATAACACCGGGGAGCTGTTTTTT. Protein product: CASSVTAGYNTGELFF.

This clone has a single count. The genes are TRBV5-1 and TRBJ2-7, with D possibly being TRBD1 (5 bases). Between the trimmed V and J ends, which lost 5 bases and 0 bases, there was a span of 12 bases. Germline CDR1 and CDR2: SGHRS and YFSETQ. This CDR3 has 14 residues. The CDR3 here is CASRGPDSSYEQYF. Written as DNA, the CDR3 is TGCGCCAGCAGAGGTCCTGACAGCTCCTACGAGCAGTACTTC. The whole variable domain, remainder taken from reference TRBV5-1 and TRBJ2-7, is KAGVTQTPRYLIKTRGQQVTLSCSPISGHRSVSWYQQTPGQGLQFLFEYFSETQRNKGNFPGRFSGRQFSNSRSEMNVSTLELGDSALYLCASRGPDSSYEQYFGPGTRLTVT.

This clone turned up a few times. V and J are TRBV7-2 and TRBJ2-2; D gene unclear. Germline V gene sequence: CDR1 SGHTA, CDR2 FQGNSA. Trimming took 1 base from V and 4 from J, leaving 4 bases between them. This CDR3 comprises 13 residues. CDR3 DNA sequence: TGTGCCAGCAGCTTAGACCTCACCGGGGAGCTGTTTTTT. This translates into CASSLDLTGELFF.

The rearrangement uses TRBV25-1 and TRBJ1-2; D might be TRBD1 (5 bases). The germline CDR1 and CDR2 sequences are MGHDK and SYGVNS. V was shortened by 8 bases and J by 6 bases, with 16 bases between the two germline ends. The CDR3 loop spans 13 amino acids. CDR3 in amino acids: CASSLGAVNGYTF. CDR3 nucleotide sequence: TGTGCCAGCTCCCTCGGGGCAGTTAATGGCTACACCTTC.

The chain is built from TRBV7-2 and TRBJ2-4; TRBD1 matches 10 bases. The V segment lost 5 bases and the J segment 7 bases; nucleotides outside the gene matches: 8. The germline V gene encodes CDR1 SGHTA and CDR2 FQGNSA. CDR3 length: 15 amino acids. The CDR3 reads CASSRKEDRGNIQYF. In DNA form, the CDR3 reads TGTGCCAGCAGCCGAAAGGAGGACAGGGGGAACATTCAGTACTTC. The full variable domain, its missing parts supplied by reference TRBV7-2 and TRBJ2-4, is GAGVSQSPSNKVTEKGKDVELRCDPISGHTALYWYRQSLGQGLEFLIYFQGNSAPDKSGLPSDRFSAERTGGSVSTLTIQRTQQEDSAVYLCASSRKEDRGNIQYFGAGTRLSVL.

The gene calls are TRBV2 and TRBJ1-5; perhaps TRBD1 as D (5 bases). Germline CDR1 reads SNHLY; CDR2 reads FYNNEI. Trimming shortened V by 8 bases and J by 2 bases, and 16 bases separated the two germline ends. The CDR3 runs 15 residues. CDR3 region: CASGGGRGGNQPQHF. Here the CDR3 DNA reads TGTGCCAGCGGGGGGGGACGGGGCGGCAATCAGCCCCAGCATTTT.

The rearrangement uses TRBV6-5 and TRBJ1-2, with TRBD1 matching 8 bases. The CDR3 runs 16 residues. Germline-derived CDR1 and CDR2 are MNHEY and SVGAGI. With V trimmed by 2 bases and J by 5 bases, 10 bases remained unmatched. CDR3 bases: TGTGCCAGCAGTTACGCATCCGGGACAGGTCATTATGGCTACACCTTC. Its translation: CASSYASGTGHYGYTF.

The J gene is TRBJ1-2, the V gene TRBV27; 7 bases fit TRBD1. Looked up from germline, CDR1 is MNHEY and CDR2 is SMNVEV (reference sequence). V lost 2 bases to trimming and J lost 8 bases; unmatched junction nucleotides: 8. The CDR3 consists of 14 residues. For the CDR3, the DNA is TGTGCCAGCAGTTTAATGGAGGGGGCGAAGGGCTACACCTTC. It codes for CASSLMEGAKGYTF.

The chain links TRBV6-5 to TRBJ1-3, with unresolved D. V lost 0 bases and J 2 bases, leaving 8 bases between the germline ends. Germline lookup yields CDR1 MNHEY and CDR2 SVGAGI. This CDR3 is built from 15 residues. CDR3 nucleotide sequence: TGTGCCAGCAGTTACTCCTGGGAGGCTGGAAACACCATATATTTT. Protein product: CASSYSWEAGNTIYF.

V is TRBV4-3 and J is TRBJ2-7; 8 bases are a match to TRBD1. J lost 4 bases, V lost 0 bases, and 8 bases had no gene match. CDR1 is LGHNA, CDR2 YSLEER, per germline. The CDR3 loop spans 16 amino acids. The CDR3 spells CASSQDLQGAPYEQYF. The CDR3 DNA follows: TGCGCCAGCAGCCAAGATTTGCAGGGGGCCCCATACGAGCAGTACTTC.

V and J are TRBV16 and TRBJ2-2; D is uncertain. The CDR3 has 13 amino acids. Trimming took 0 bases from V and 2 from J, leaving 1 base between them. Germline lookup yields CDR1 KGHSY and CDR2 FQNENV. The CDR3 DNA is TGTGCCAGCAGCCAATCCAACACCGGGGAGCTGTTTTTT. The encoded protein is CASSQSNTGELFF.

The chain couples TRBV28 to TRBJ1-2; D remains unclear. The CDR3 length is 11 residues. The V gene's germline CDR1 is MDHEN and CDR2 SYDVKM. Trimming removed 5 bases from V and 8 bases from J, with 9 bases in between. This CDR3 reads CASSDGRGYTF. CDR3 in DNA: TGTGCCAGCAGTGATGGTCGAGGCTACACCTTC.